This TCR beta chain was identified in a study of OX40 agonist ivuxolimab in advanced cancers. As for the study in general: Mean age approximately 59 years, range about 23 to 79; roughly 80% male.

Notes on this clone: Its antigen is as yet unknown.

TCRdb keeps only in-frame clones here, not all; method: immunoSEQ multiplex PCR. Of tens of thousands of clones in the sample, more than 80% were seen once. Trimming left V 7 bases short and J 7 bases short, with 16 bases between. This CDR3 is 14 amino acids long. The V gene's germline CDR1 is MGHRA and CDR2 YSYEKL. General study results and limits: Some of the nonresponding patients also showed low levels of normalized T-cell clonal expansion. On average, CD8+ T cells showed a greater number of expanded clones than CD4+. Clonal expansion was among the lowest in partial responders at 0.1-3.0 mg/kg, especially CD8+.

The receptor comes from an adult with an advanced solid tumor such as melanoma, head and neck, liver or kidney cancer. This material consisted of CD4+ or CD8+ T cells sorted from blood, taken in a trial of the OX40 agonist ivuxolimab. The rearrangement uses TRBV4-1 and TRBJ1-4, with a tentative D call TRBD1 (6 bases). The CDR3 sequence: CASNQGGLGEKLFF. The CDR3 region has the DNA TGCGCCAGCAATCAAGGGGGTTTAGGTGAAAAACTGTTTTTT.